These T cell receptor beta chains were read from a single sample in a study of cytomegalovirus exposure and HLA in healthy donors. The repertoire was sequenced with immunoSEQ multiplex PCR; TCRdb's copy has only in-frame clones and lacks some. The sample includes under 150,000 clones, 70% to 90% seen only once; the top ten take 4% to 4.5%. Sequencing input: PBMCs. All receptors derive from a woman between 35 and 50 years old in good health and CMV-seropositive. Each CDR3 is given with its conserved first and last residue. D genes are given only for firm matches. Clone size is given for some rows only: seen once, a few or many times, or a class if the clone is expanded.

TRBV7-3	18	once	TRBD2	TRBJ2-1	CASSPTSGRAAGNNEQFF	TGTGCCAGCAGCCCTACTAGCGGGAGGGCCGCGGGGAACAATGAGCAGTTCTTC
TRBV4-2	15	once	.	TRBJ1-5	CASSQDYQGGQPQHF	TGTGCCAGCAGCCAAGACTACCAGGGTGGCCAGCCCCAGCATTTT
TRBV27	19	.	TRBD2	TRBJ2-2	CASSPQRTSGRARTGELFF	TGTGCCAGCAGTCCGCAGCGGACTAGCGGGAGGGCCCGCACCGGGGAGCTGTTTTTT
TRBV4-1	15	.	TRBD1	TRBJ1-1	CASSQGQNMNTEAFF	TGCGCCAGCAGCCAGGGACAGAACATGAACACTGAAGCTTTCTTT
TRBV28	16	.	.	TRBJ1-2	CASSLVGRGPNYGYTF	TGTGCCAGCAGTTTAGTTGGGAGGGGCCCTAACTATGGCTACACCTTC
TRBV18	14	.	.	TRBJ1-4	CASSQQVGNEKLFF	TGTGCCAGCTCACAACAGGTCGGGAATGAAAAACTGTTTTTT
TRBV30	13	once	TRBD1	TRBJ2-7	CAWRGDRGRGQYF	TGTGCCTGGAGAGGTGACAGGGGGCGCGGGCAGTACTTC
TRBV9	15	.	TRBD2	TRBJ2-7	CASSVYSGSEYEQYF	TGTGCCAGCAGCGTTTATAGCGGGAGCGAGTACGAGCAGTACTTC
TRBV5-1	15	.	TRBD2	TRBJ2-7	CASRRGLADSYEQYF	TGCGCCAGCAGGCGCGGACTAGCGGATTCCTACGAGCAGTACTTC
TRBV2	18	.	.	TRBJ2-2	CASSDGRQGIVNTGELFF	TGTGCCAGCAGTGATGGAAGGCAGGGTATTGTGAACACCGGGGAGCTGTTTTTT
TRBV7-9	13	few	.	TRBJ1-1	CASSPGGFPEAFF	TGTGCCAGCAGCCCGGGGGGATTCCCCGAAGCTTTCTTT
TRBV27	12	.	TRBD1	TRBJ1-1	CASRDRGRAAFF	TGTGCCAGCAGAGACAGGGGGCGAGCAGCTTTCTTT
TRBV27	13	.	.	TRBJ2-7	CASGGIATGEQYF	TGTGCCAGCGGCGGGATCGCGACGGGCGAGCAGTACTTC
TRBV19	16	.	TRBD1	TRBJ1-6	CASSIEGTGGLAPLHF	TGTGCCAGTAGTATAGAAGGGACAGGGGGCCTGGCACCCCTCCACTTT
TRBV5-1	16	.	.	TRBJ2-7	CASSLSGEGGSYEQYF	TGCGCCAGCAGCTTATCCGGTGAAGGGGGCTCCTACGAGCAGTACTTC
TRBV9	14	.	TRBD1	TRBJ1-1	CASSVATGGTEAFF	TGTGCCAGCAGCGTAGCTACAGGGGGGACTGAAGCTTTCTTT
TRBV28	13	.	.	TRBJ2-1	CASSLFRNNEQFF	TGTGCCAGCAGTTTATTCAGGAACAATGAGCAGTTCTTC
TRBV7-9	10	.	.	TRBJ2-1	CSSSLLEQFF	TGTTCCAGCAGCTTACTTGAGCAGTTCTTC
TRBV9	17	once	TRBD2	TRBJ2-2	CASSVGSGSPHTGELFF	TGTGCCAGCAGCGTAGGTAGCGGGAGTCCCCACACCGGGGAGCTGTTTTTT
TRBV7-4	17	.	TRBD2	TRBJ2-5	CASGLGREGLSQETQYF	TGTGCCAGCGGTTTGGGGCGGGAGGGCCTATCCCAAGAGACCCAGTACTTC
TRBV4-2	17	.	TRBD2	TRBJ2-5	CASSQDEGSGGRETQYF	TGTGCCAGCAGCCAAGATGAAGGTAGCGGGGGGAGGGAGACCCAGTACTTC
TRBV13	16	.	TRBD2	TRBJ2-7	CASSLEGSGNSYEQYF	TGTGCCAGCAGCCTTGAGGGTAGCGGGAACTCCTACGAGCAGTACTTC
TRBV7-9	12	.	.	TRBJ2-7	CSSSPGSGEQYF	TGTTCCAGCAGCCCGGGGTCTGGGGAGCAGTACTTC
TRBV28	16	.	.	TRBJ1-5	CASTQARGWVGQPQHF	TGTGCCAGCACCCAGGCCAGGGGATGGGTAGGTCAGCCCCAGCATTTT
TRBV18	16	.	TRBD2	TRBJ2-3	CASSPLHLAGQDTQYF	TGTGCCAGCTCACCACTACATCTAGCGGGGCAAGATACGCAGTATTTT
TRBV28	16	.	.	TRBJ1-2	CASSPPVGAPLGGYTF	TGTGCCAGCAGTCCCCCCGTGGGGGCCCCGCTGGGAGGCTACACCTTC
TRBV30	16	.	TRBD2	TRBJ2-3	CAWSVGSGGATDTQYF	TGTGCCTGGAGTGTGGGGAGCGGGGGGGCGACAGATACGCAGTATTTT
TRBV5-6	15	.	.	TRBJ2-4	CASSLMEGQLNIQYF	TGTGCCAGCAGCTTAATGGAAGGACAGCTAAACATTCAGTACTTC
TRBV9	16	.	.	TRBJ2-3	CASSVGAGRSTDTQYF	TGTGCCAGCAGCGTAGGGGCGGGGAGGAGCACAGATACGCAGTATTTT
TRBV6-6	14	.	TRBD1	TRBJ1-2	CATDGQGSNYGYTF	TGTGCCACCGACGGACAGGGATCTAACTATGGCTACACCTTC
TRBV13	15	.	.	TRBJ1-1	CASTKGRSNNPEAFF	TGTGCCAGCACCAAGGGGCGAAGTAACAACCCCGAAGCTTTCTTT
TRBV5-6	12	.	.	TRBJ1-1	CASSLVRGRAFF	TGTGCCAGCAGCTTGGTAAGGGGAAGGGCTTTCTTT
TRBV18	13	.	.	TRBJ1-1	CASSPRGGTEAFF	TGTGCCAGCTCACCACGAGGAGGGACTGAAGCTTTCTTT
TRBV29-1	14	.	TRBD2	TRBJ2-2	CSVGLGGTDGELFF	TGCAGCGTTGGATTGGGAGGGACTGACGGGGAGCTGTTTTTT
TRBV6-1	17	once	.	TRBJ1-6	CASSEPGPRSYNSPLHF	TGTGCCAGCAGTGAGCCAGGGCCCCGCTCCTATAATTCACCCCTCCACTTT
TRBV9	18	once	TRBD1	TRBJ1-3	CASSAPSGQGDSGNTIYF	TGTGCCAGCAGCGCCCCCTCCGGACAGGGGGACTCTGGAAACACCATATATTTT
TRBV27	16	.	TRBD2	TRBJ2-5	CASTSGAGGQSETQYF	TGTGCCAGCACGTCCGGAGCGGGGGGGCAAAGTGAGACCCAGTACTTC
TRBV2	16	.	.	TRBJ1-3	CASSEAQGTSGNTIYF	TGTGCCAGCAGTGAGGCCCAGGGAACCTCTGGAAACACCATATATTTT
TRBV6-1	16	.	TRBD2	TRBJ2-5	CASSEIGLAVRETQYF	TGTGCCAGCAGTGAAATTGGACTAGCGGTCCGGGAGACCCAGTACTTC
TRBV5-6	13	.	TRBD1	TRBJ1-2	CASSNRGGYGYTF	TGTGCCAGCAGCAACAGGGGCGGATATGGCTACACCTTC
TRBV10-2	15	.	.	TRBJ2-2	CASKELAPNTGELFF	TGCGCCAGCAAAGAGCTAGCGCCAAACACCGGGGAGCTGTTTTTT
TRBV5-6	11	.	TRBD1	TRBJ1-6	CASTDRGPLHF	TGTGCCAGCACTGACAGGGGGCCCCTCCACTTT
TRBV9	16	.	.	TRBJ2-3	CASTKGLGGGTDTQYF	TGTGCCAGCACCAAAGGACTAGGAGGGGGGACAGATACGCAGTATTTT
TRBV28	14	.	.	TRBJ1-4	CASSQHLPGEKLFF	TGTGCCAGCAGTCAGCACCTACCAGGAGAAAAACTGTTTTTT
TRBV7-6	15	.	TRBD2	TRBJ2-7	CASSEALREGYEQYF	TGTGCCAGCAGCGAAGCACTGCGGGAGGGCTACGAGCAGTACTTC
TRBV6-5	13	.	.	TRBJ1-3	CASSRDSGNTIYF	TGTGCCAGCAGTAGAGACTCTGGAAACACCATATATTTT
TRBV5-6	11	.	.	TRBJ2-7	CASSLFYEQYF	TGTGCCAGCAGCCTTTTTTACGAGCAGTACTTC
TRBV5-4	14	few	.	TRBJ1-4	CASSLDPTNEKLFF	TGTGCCAGCAGCTTGGATCCGACTAATGAAAAACTGTTTTTT
TRBV7-2	16	.	TRBD2	TRBJ2-3	CASSRLPSGRADTQYF	TGTGCCAGCAGCAGGCTCCCTAGCGGGAGGGCAGATACGCAGTATTTT
TRBV2	13	few	.	TRBJ2-7	CASIVGKGGEQYF	TGTGCCAGCATAGTGGGAAAAGGGGGCGAGCAGTACTTC
TRBV19	17	.	TRBD1	TRBJ2-7	CASSRSFQGAASYEQYF	TGTGCCAGTAGTAGGTCTTTTCAGGGGGCCGCATCCTACGAGCAGTACTTC
TRBV10-3	14	few	TRBD1	TRBJ2-7	CAISAGQGTYEQYF	TGTGCCATCAGTGCTGGACAGGGGACCTACGAGCAGTACTTC
TRBV9	13	.	.	TRBJ2-5	CASSVGGGETQYF	TGTGCCAGCAGCGTAGGGGGAGGAGAGACCCAGTACTTC